This is a list of T cell receptor beta chains from one sample in a study of OX40 agonist ivuxolimab in advanced cancers. Using immunoSEQ multiplex PCR, the repertoire was profiled, and TCRdb retains in-frame clones only, with some absent. The sample lists fewer than 100,000 clones, approximately 83% occurring once. This material consisted of CD4+ or CD8+ T cells sorted from blood, taken in a trial of the OX40 agonist ivuxolimab. These TCRs come from an adult with an advanced solid tumor such as melanoma, head and neck, liver or kidney cancer. Each CDR3 is given with its conserved first and last residue. D genes are given only for firm matches. Part of the rows lack a size; the others show once, few, many or a class for expanded clones.

d_gene	v_gene	j_gene	abundance	CDR3nt	CDR3aa
-	TRBV19	TRBJ2-6	-	TGTGCCAGTAGCCTCCCGGGGTCGGGGGCCAACGTCCTGACTTTC	CASSLPGSGANVLTF
TRBD2	TRBV30	TRBJ2-7	few	TGTGCCTGGACGCGGGGGGGGATTCCCTACGAGCAGTACTTC	CAWTRGGIPYEQYF
-	TRBV27	TRBJ1-2	-	TGTGCCAGCAGTCTCGGGATTAACTATGGCTACACCTTC	CASSLGINYGYTF
TRBD2	TRBV7-2	TRBJ2-1	once	TGTGCCAGCAGACCCGGGACTAGCTCCTACAATGAGCAGTTCTTC	CASRPGTSSYNEQFF
TRBD1	TRBV28	TRBJ1-6	once	TGTGCCAGCAGTTTAGGACAGGCGTTTAATTCACCCCTCCACTTT	CASSLGQAFNSPLHF
TRBD1	TRBV2	TRBJ1-2	few	TGTGCCAGCACCAGGGACAGGGAATATGGCTACACCTTC	CASTRDREYGYTF
-	TRBV5-1	TRBJ1-2	-	TGCGCCAGCAGCTTGACGGAAGACAGCACCTATGGCTACACCTTC	CASSLTEDSTYGYTF
-	TRBV14	TRBJ1-1	-	TGTGCCAGCAGCCAAGATTTACGGAACACTGAAGCTTTCTTT	CASSQDLRNTEAFF
-	TRBV5-1	TRBJ1-5	-	TGCGCCAGCAGCTTGGATGGGGGAGATCAGCCCCAGCATTTT	CASSLDGGDQPQHF
-	TRBV11-2	TRBJ2-2	-	TGTGCCAGCAGCCTCCGGACAGCTCCCGCGAACACCGGGGAGCTGTTTTTT	CASSLRTAPANTGELFF
-	TRBV15	TRBJ1-2	-	TGTGCCACCAGCAGAGATTCTGTAGTGGTGGGCTACACCTTC	CATSRDSVVVGYTF
-	TRBV7-2	TRBJ1-3	few	TGTGCCAGCAGCCCCAGGGGTTACGGAAACACCATATATTTT	CASSPRGYGNTIYF
-	TRBV28	TRBJ1-1	-	TGTGCCAGCTGGACGGCGAACACTGAAGCTTTCTTT	CASWTANTEAFF
-	TRBV7-3	TRBJ1-6	-	TGTGCCAGCACCCGCCCGGGATCTTATAATTCACCCCTCCACTTT	CASTRPGSYNSPLHF
-	TRBV7-9	TRBJ2-3	-	TGTGCCAGCAGCCACGCGGGGAGCACAGATACGCAGTATTTT	CASSHAGSTDTQYF
-	TRBV7-8	TRBJ1-1	-	TGTGCCAGCAGCTTGCAGTCGCAGGGTAACACTGAAGCTTTCTTT	CASSLQSQGNTEAFF
-	TRBV11-1	TRBJ1-2	-	TGTGCCAGCAGCCAAAGCACCGCTAACTATGGCTACACCTTC	CASSQSTANYGYTF
-	TRBV9	TRBJ1-3	-	TGTGCCAGCAGCGTAGACGTCAGAAACACCATATATTTT	CASSVDVRNTIYF
-	TRBV2	TRBJ1-5	-	TGTGCCAGCAGTGAGGTAAATAGCAATCAGCCCCAGCATTTT	CASSEVNSNQPQHF
TRBD1	TRBV6-6	TRBJ2-7	-	TGTGCCAGCAGTTACGGGACAGGGGTCGAGCAGTACTTC	CASSYGTGVEQYF
-	TRBV7-9	TRBJ1-6	-	TGTGCCAGCAGCTCCGGATCGGGGGCCCTCCACTTT	CASSSGSGALHF
-	TRBV11-3	TRBJ1-1	-	TGTGCCAGCAGCTCCGAGGGCAACACTGAAGCTTTCTTT	CASSSEGNTEAFF
-	TRBV7-3	TRBJ2-7	-	TGTGCCAGCAGCCCACAGGGCCTGCAATACGAGCAGTACTTC	CASSPQGLQYEQYF
-	TRBV5-1	TRBJ2-3	-	TGCGCCAGCAGAGCTAGTGGTTTGTTAACAGATACGCAGTATTTT	CASRASGLLTDTQYF
TRBD1	TRBV7-2	TRBJ2-5	-	TGTGCCAGCAGCCGGACGACAGGGGAGAAGACCCAGTACTTC	CASSRTTGEKTQYF
-	TRBV28	TRBJ1-2	-	TGTGCCAGCAGTATAGCATCCGGTCATGGCTACACCTTC	CASSIASGHGYTF
-	TRBV7-2	TRBJ2-5	-	TGTGCCAGCAGCTTAGCGGGGGGGCGAGAGACCCAGTACTTC	CASSLAGGRETQYF
-	TRBV9	TRBJ1-2	-	TGTGCCAGCAGCGTGGGAGGGGAGCGGGGCTGGTATGGCTACACCTTC	CASSVGGERGWYGYTF
-	TRBV7-9	TRBJ2-7	-	TGTGCCAGCAGCCCTGGGGGGAACAGGGGTCTCTCCTACGAGCAGTACTTC	CASSPGGNRGLSYEQYF
TRBD2	TRBV7-2	TRBJ2-7	-	TGTGCCAGCAGCTTAGTGGCGCGGACTAGCGGGAGCTACGAGCAGTACTTC	CASSLVARTSGSYEQYF
-	TRBV5-1	TRBJ2-1	-	TGCGCCAGCACCTCTACAGGAAACAATGAGCAGTTCTTC	CASTSTGNNEQFF
TRBD1	TRBV5-1	TRBJ1-3	-	TGCGCCAGCAGCAGCGCGGGACAGGGGAACACCATATATTTT	CASSSAGQGNTIYF
TRBD1	TRBV2	TRBJ1-6	few	TGTGCCAGCTCCCTATGGGACAGTAATAATTCACCCCTCCACTTT	CASSLWDSNNSPLHF
TRBD1	TRBV7-6	TRBJ2-5	-	TGTGCCAGCAGCCACAATCCTCGTCGACAGGGGAGGAAAGAGACCCAGTACTTC	CASSHNPRRQGRKETQYF
-	TRBV7-8	TRBJ2-7	few	TGTGCCAGCAATCCAGAAGGATGGGGGAAAGGCTACGAGCAGTACTTC	CASNPEGWGKGYEQYF